These T cell receptor beta chains were read from a single sample in a study of T-cell reconstitution after alpha-beta-depleted transplantation in children. TCRdb redid the calling of the PCR reads with MiXCR, one entry per CDR3 protein. This sample has 200,000 to 250,000 distinct CDR3 sequences; roughly 11% occur once, and the top ten carry about 30%. The sample was PBMCs, taken before TCRalphabeta/CD19-depleted stem cell transplant. Receptors originate from a child under three years old with acute myeloid leukemia, due to receive a stem cell transplant. The CDR3 runs from the conserved cysteine through the conserved F or W. The D gene is left open where the match is weak. Rows give clone size only sometimes, using once, few, many, or a class for an expanded clone.

clone_size d_call j_call v_call cdr3_nt cdr3_aa
many NA TRBJ2-3 TRBV20-1 TGCAGTGCTCCCCCTCGCGTCAGGCTAGCGTATAGCACAGATACGCAGTATTTT CSAPPRVRLAYSTDTQYF
many TRBD1 TRBJ1-2 TRBV28 TGTGCCAGCACCCGATCGGGACAGGGTTTCTATGGCTACACCTTC CASTRSGQGFYGYTF
NA TRBD1 TRBJ1-1 TRBV6-2/TRBV6-3 TGTGCCAGCAGTTACGACCGGGACAGGCCAAACATGAACGCTGAAGCTTTCTTT CASSYDRDRPNMNAEAFF
many TRBD2 TRBJ2-1 TRBV20-1 TGCAGTGCCCTATCTCTAGCGGGAGGCCCCTACAATGAGCAGTTCTTC CSALSLAGGPYNEQFF
many NA TRBJ2-1 TRBV7-9 TGTGCCAGCAGGCTAGCACTACACAATGAGCAGTTCTTC CASRLALHNEQFF
many TRBD2 TRBJ2-1 TRBV12-3/TRBV12-4 TGTGCCAGCATCTTAGGGACTAGCAGTGAGCAGTTCTTC CASILGTSSEQFF
many NA TRBJ2-3 TRBV4-2 TGTGCCAGCAGCCAGGCTACCACAGATACGCAGTATTTT CASSQATTDTQYF
many TRBD1 TRBJ2-4 TRBV7-9 TGTGCCAGCAGCTTAGCCGGGGACAGGGGTTTTAACATTCAGTACTTC CASSLAGDRGFNIQYF
many NA TRBJ1-5 TRBV27 TGTGCCAGCAGCCAGGGCTCCGGGAATCAGCCCCAGCATTTT CASSQGSGNQPQHF
many NA TRBJ2-7 TRBV20-1 TGCAGTGCTAGAGATTGGGAGAGTTTATCGACAGGCCTGTATTACGAGCAGTACTTC CSARDWESLSTGLYYEQYF
many TRBD1 TRBJ2-1 TRBV30 TGTGCCTGGAGACGGACGGACAGGGGGCCAGACAATGAGCAGTTCTTC CAWRRTDRGPDNEQFF
many TRBD2 TRBJ2-7 TRBV28 TGTGCCAGCAGTTTAGGCGGACTAGCGGCCTACGAGCAGTACTTC CASSLGGLAAYEQYF
few NA TRBJ2-5 TRBV11-2 TGTGCCAGCAGCTGGGCATTCCAAGAGACCCAGTACTTC CASSWAFQETQYF
many NA TRBJ2-7 TRBV12-3/TRBV12-4 TGTGCCAGCAGTTTTGCAGAATACTACGAGCAGTACTTC CASSFAEYYEQYF
few TRBD1 TRBJ1-5 TRBV6-1 TGTGCCAGCAGAGGACTGACAGGGGATCAGCCCCAGCATTTT CASRGLTGDQPQHF
many NA TRBJ2-7 TRBV12-3/TRBV12-4 TGTGCCAGCAGTCCCGGATCAATCCCGCGGCAGTACTTC CASSPGSIPRQYF
many TRBD2 TRBJ2-3 TRBV11-2 TGTGCCAGCAGCTTAGGAGCGGGGGGCAGCACAGATACGCAGTATTTT CASSLGAGGSTDTQYF
many NA TRBJ2-5 TRBV12-5 TGTGCTAGTGTGAAGGCAGAGACCCAGTACTTC CASVKAETQYF
many NA TRBJ2-7 TRBV7-6 TGTGCCAGCAGCTTAGCGCGACACTCCTACGAGCAGTACTTC CASSLARHSYEQYF
many TRBD1 TRBJ1-1 TRBV2 TGTGCCAGCAGTGCACAGGGGAGAGGGACTGAAGCTTTCTTT CASSAQGRGTEAFF
NA NA TRBJ2-1 TRBV5-4 TGTGCCAGCAGCTTGCGTGGGGGCCTGGGTGAGCAGTTCTTC CASSLRGGLGEQFF
many NA TRBJ1-2 TRBV20-1 TGCAGTGCTAAGGGCGCCAACTATGGCTACACCTTC CSAKGANYGYTF
NA NA TRBJ2-1 TRBV7-6 TGTGCCAGCAGCACCCTGTTCCGGGGATCCTACAATGAGCAGTTCTTC CASSTLFRGSYNEQFF
many NA TRBJ2-5 TRBV2 TGTGCCAGCAGTGATCAGGGTCTCCTCCAAGAGACCCAGTACTTC CASSDQGLLQETQYF
many NA TRBJ1-5 TRBV28 TGTGCCAGCAGTTTATCTAGCAATCAGCCCCAGCATTTT CASSLSSNQPQHF
few NA TRBJ1-2 TRBV6-1 TGTGCCAGCAGTGAAAACCCTAACTATGGCTACACCTTC CASSENPNYGYTF
many TRBD1 TRBJ2-1 TRBV20-1 TGCAGTGCTAGAGGAGGGGGCCCCTACAATGAGCAGTTCTTC CSARGGGPYNEQFF
many NA TRBJ2-1 TRBV19 TGTGCCAGTAGTCCCCACTTGGGTGAGCAGTTCTTC CASSPHLGEQFF
many TRBD2 TRBJ2-1 TRBV7-9 TGTGCCAGCAGCCCCCGCTCGGGAGGGAGGTACAATGAGCAGTTCTTC CASSPRSGGRYNEQFF
many NA TRBJ2-1 TRBV18 TGTGCCAGCTCACCAGGGAAGTTGGGGGGTGAGCAGTTCTTC CASSPGKLGGEQFF
many TRBD2 TRBJ2-2 TRBV11-2 TGTGCCAGCAGCTTATCTTACGGGGGGGCCGCGAACACCGGGGAGCTGTTTTTT CASSLSYGGAANTGELFF
many NA TRBJ1-1 TRBV29-1 TGCAGCGGCACGGTGAACACTGAAGCTTTCTTT CSGTVNTEAFF
few NA TRBJ2-1 TRBV20-1 TGCAGTGCTAGAGGGTATCCTGGCGGGACTCCCGCCAATGAGCAGTTCTTC CSARGYPGGTPANEQFF
NA TRBD2 TRBJ2-1 TRBV9 TGTGCCAGCAGCTCGACTAGCGGGGGGGCCCTCGATGAGCAGTTCTTC CASSSTSGGALDEQFF
many TRBD1 TRBJ2-3 TRBV11-2 TGTGCCAGCAGCTGGACAGGGGCCACAGATACGCAGTATTTT CASSWTGATDTQYF
many NA TRBJ1-2 TRBV5-6 TGTGCCAGCAGCTTGGCCCAGGGGTATGGCTACACCTTC CASSLAQGYGYTF
many TRBD1 TRBJ1-3 TRBV28 TGTGCCAGCTCAAACAGGGGCTCTGGAAACACCATATATTTT CASSNRGSGNTIYF
many NA TRBJ1-4 TRBV7-2 TGTGCCAGCAACGGGACCCTAGATGAAAAACTGTTTTTT CASNGTLDEKLFF